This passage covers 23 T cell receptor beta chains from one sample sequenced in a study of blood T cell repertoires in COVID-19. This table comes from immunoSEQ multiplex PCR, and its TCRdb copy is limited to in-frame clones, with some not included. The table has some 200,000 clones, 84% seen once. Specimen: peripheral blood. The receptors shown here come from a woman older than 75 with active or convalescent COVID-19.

DNA for the CDR3: TGTGCCAGCAGCCAACTCTCCGGGATGCAAGAGACCCAGTACTTC. Protein product: CASSQLSGMQETQYF. The rearrangement joins TRBV3-1 (or the pseudogene TRBV3-2) to TRBJ2-5, with D possibly being TRBD2 (5 bases). Germline CDR1 is LGHDT and CDR2 is YNNKEL (reference sequence). The CDR3 is 15 residues long. With 2 bases removed from V and 2 bases from J, the gap between germline ends came to 12 bases.

The CDR3 coding sequence is TGTGCCAGTAGTAAATGGACAGGGACGATTCCCAATCAGCCCCAGCATTTT. Amino acid sequence: CASSKWTGTIPNQPQHF. J is TRBJ1-5 and V is TRBV19, with TRBD1 matching over 8 bases. V shed 4 bases and J 3 bases; nucleotides not matched to a gene: 11. Germline assignment: CDR1 LNHDA and CDR2 SQIVND (reference sequence). This CDR3 has 17 residues.

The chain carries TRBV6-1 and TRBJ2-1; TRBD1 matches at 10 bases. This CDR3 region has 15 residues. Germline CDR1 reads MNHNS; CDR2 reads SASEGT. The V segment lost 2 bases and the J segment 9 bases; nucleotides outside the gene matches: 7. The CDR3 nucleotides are TGTGCCAGCAGTGAACGGACAGGGGGTGGCGGTGAGCAGTTCTTC. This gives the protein CASSERTGGGGEQFF.

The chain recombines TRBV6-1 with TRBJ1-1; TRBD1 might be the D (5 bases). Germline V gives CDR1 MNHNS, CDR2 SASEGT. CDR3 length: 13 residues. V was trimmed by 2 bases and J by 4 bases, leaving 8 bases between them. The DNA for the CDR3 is TGTGCCAGCAGTGAATGGGGCACCACTGAAGCTTTCTTT. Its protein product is CASSEWGTTEAFF.

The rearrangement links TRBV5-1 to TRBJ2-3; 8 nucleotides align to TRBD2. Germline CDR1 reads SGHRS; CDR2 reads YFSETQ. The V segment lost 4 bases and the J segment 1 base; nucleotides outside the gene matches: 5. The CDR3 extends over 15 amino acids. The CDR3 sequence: CASSRGLDRTDTQYF. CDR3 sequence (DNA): TGCGCCAGCAGCCGGGGACTAGACCGCACAGATACGCAGTATTTT.

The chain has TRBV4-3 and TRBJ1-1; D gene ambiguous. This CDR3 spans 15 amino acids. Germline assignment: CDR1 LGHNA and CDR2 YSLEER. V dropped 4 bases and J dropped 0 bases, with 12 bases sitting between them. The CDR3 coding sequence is TGCGCCAGCAGCCGAGGGCCCAACTTGAACACTGAAGCTTTCTTT. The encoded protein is CASSRGPNLNTEAFF.

The CDR3 DNA follows: TGCGCCAGCAGCCACAGAGGGGCGGACAGCCAGCATCCTTACGAGCAGTACTTC. Translation gives CASSHRGADSQHPYEQYF. The chain combines TRBV10-1 with TRBJ2-7, with D tentatively TRBD1 (6 bases). This CDR3 has 18 residues. V was shortened by 6 bases and J by 4 bases, with 28 bases between the two germline ends. Germline CDR1 and CDR2: WNHNN and SYGVQD (reference sequence).

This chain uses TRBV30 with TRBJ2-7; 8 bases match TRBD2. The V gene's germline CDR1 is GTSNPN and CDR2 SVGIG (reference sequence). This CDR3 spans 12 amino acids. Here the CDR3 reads CAMLGGGYEQYF. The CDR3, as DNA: TGTGCGATGCTCGGGGGGGGATACGAGCAGTACTTC.

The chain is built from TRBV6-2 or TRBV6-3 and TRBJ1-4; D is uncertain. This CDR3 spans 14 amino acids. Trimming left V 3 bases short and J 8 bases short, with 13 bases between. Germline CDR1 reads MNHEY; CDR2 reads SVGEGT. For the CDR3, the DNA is TGTGCCAGCAGTTATGGAGGGTCGGGGGAAAAACTGTTTTTT. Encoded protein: CASSYGGSGEKLFF.

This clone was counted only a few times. This CDR3 reads CASSLGQGSRNEQYF. The CDR3 region has the DNA TGTGCCAGCAGCCTAGGACAGGGGTCACGAAACGAGCAGTACTTC. This sequence joins TRBV7-3 and TRBJ2-7; TRBD1 matches at 9 bases. V was clipped by 5 bases and J by 5 bases; unmatched bases: 10. The CDR3 is made up of 15 amino acids. Per germline, CDR1 SGHTA and CDR2 FQGTGA.

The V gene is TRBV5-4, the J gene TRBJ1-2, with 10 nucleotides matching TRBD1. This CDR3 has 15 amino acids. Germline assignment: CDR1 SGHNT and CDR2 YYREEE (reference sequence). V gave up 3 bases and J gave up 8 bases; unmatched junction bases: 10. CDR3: CASSSPGQGFGGYTF. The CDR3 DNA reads TGTGCCAGCAGCTCTCCGGGACAGGGGTTCGGCGGCTACACCTTC.

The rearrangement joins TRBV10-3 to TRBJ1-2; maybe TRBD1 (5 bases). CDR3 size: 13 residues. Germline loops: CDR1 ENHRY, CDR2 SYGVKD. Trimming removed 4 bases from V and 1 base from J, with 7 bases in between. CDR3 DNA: TGTGCCATCAGTGCGGGGGTTAACTATGGCTACACCTTC. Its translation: CAISAGVNYGYTF.

The DNA for the CDR3 is TGCGCCAGCAGCCAATCTCCACCGGGACAGAGCACAGATACGCAGTATTTT. Its protein is CASSQSPPGQSTDTQYF. The chain has TRBV4-1 and TRBJ2-3, with TRBD1 matching over 7 bases. This CDR3 is built from 17 residues. Trimming at V came to 2 bases and at J to 0 bases, leaving 8 bases not matched to a gene. Germline V gene sequence: CDR1 MGHRA, CDR2 YSYEKL.

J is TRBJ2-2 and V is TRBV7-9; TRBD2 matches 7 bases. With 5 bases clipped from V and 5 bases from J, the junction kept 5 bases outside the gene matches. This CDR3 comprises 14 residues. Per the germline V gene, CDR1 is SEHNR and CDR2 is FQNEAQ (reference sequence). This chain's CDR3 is CASSRWGGTGELFF. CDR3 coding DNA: TGTGCCAGCAGCCGCTGGGGAGGGACCGGGGAGCTGTTTTTT. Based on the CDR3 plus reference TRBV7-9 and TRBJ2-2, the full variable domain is DTGVSQNPRHKITKRGQNVTFRCDPISEHNRLYWYRQTLGQGPEFLTYFQNEAQLEKSRLLSDRFSAERPKGSFSTLEIQRTEQGDSAMYLCASSRWGGTGELFFGEGSRLTVL.

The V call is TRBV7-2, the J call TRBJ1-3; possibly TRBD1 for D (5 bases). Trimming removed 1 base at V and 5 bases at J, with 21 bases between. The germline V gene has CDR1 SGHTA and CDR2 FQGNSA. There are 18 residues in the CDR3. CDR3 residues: CASSLVGGRGGRRNTIYF. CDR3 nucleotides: TGTGCCAGCAGCTTAGTAGGTGGTAGGGGAGGGAGGAGAAACACCATATATTTT.

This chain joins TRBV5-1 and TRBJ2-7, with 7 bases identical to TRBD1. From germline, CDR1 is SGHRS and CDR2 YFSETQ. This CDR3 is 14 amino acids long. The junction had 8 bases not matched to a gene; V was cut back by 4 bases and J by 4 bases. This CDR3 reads CASSESVQGYEQYF. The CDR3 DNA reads TGCGCCAGCAGCGAATCCGTACAGGGGTACGAGCAGTACTTC.

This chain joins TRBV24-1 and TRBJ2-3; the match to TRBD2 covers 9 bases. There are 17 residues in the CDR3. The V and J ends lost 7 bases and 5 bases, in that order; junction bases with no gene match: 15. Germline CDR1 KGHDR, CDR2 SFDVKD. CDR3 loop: CATSAQTSGHDRDTQYF. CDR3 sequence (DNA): TGTGCCACCAGCGCCCAGACTAGCGGTCATGACCGAGATACGCAGTATTTT.

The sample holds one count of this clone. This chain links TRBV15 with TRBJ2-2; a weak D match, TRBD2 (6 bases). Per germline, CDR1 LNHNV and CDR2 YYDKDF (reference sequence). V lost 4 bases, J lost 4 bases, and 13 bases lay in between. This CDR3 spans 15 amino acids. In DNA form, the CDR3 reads TGTGCCACCAGCATCAGGGACGGGGGCACCGGGGAGCTGTTTTTT. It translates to CATSIRDGGTGELFF.

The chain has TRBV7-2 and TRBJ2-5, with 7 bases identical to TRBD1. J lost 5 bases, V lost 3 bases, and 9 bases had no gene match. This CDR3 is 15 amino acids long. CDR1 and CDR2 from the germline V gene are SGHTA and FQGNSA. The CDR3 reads CASSLQTGMGETQYF. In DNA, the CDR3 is TGTGCCAGCAGCTTGCAGACAGGGATGGGGGAGACCCAGTACTTC.

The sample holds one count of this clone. This chain's CDR3 is CASSHGMKRDSSGNTIYF. CDR3 DNA: TGTGCCAGCAGCCACGGGATGAAGAGGGACAGCTCTGGAAACACCATATATTTT. The genes are TRBV7-9 and TRBJ1-3; 7 bases line up with TRBD1. CDR1 is SEHNR, CDR2 FQNEAQ, per germline (reference sequence). J was trimmed by 0 bases and V by 5 bases; bases with no gene match: 13. The CDR3 is made up of 18 amino acids.

CDR3 sequence reads: CASSLVGRENNEQFF. CDR3 DNA: TGCGCCAGCAGCTTGGTAGGGAGAGAAAACAATGAGCAGTTCTTC. The chain carries TRBV5-1 and TRBJ2-1; a weak D match, TRBD2 (5 bases). Germline V gene data show CDR1 as SGHRS and CDR2 as YFSETQ. The CDR3 is 15 residues long. V gave up 0 bases and J gave up 5 bases, with 12 bases separating them.

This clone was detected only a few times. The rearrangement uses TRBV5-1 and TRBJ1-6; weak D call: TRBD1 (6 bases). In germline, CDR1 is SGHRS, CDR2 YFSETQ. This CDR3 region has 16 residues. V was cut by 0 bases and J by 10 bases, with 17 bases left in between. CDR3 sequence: CASSLAGQIGVSPLHF. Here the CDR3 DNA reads TGCGCCAGCAGCTTGGCCGGACAGATAGGAGTCTCACCCCTCCACTTT.

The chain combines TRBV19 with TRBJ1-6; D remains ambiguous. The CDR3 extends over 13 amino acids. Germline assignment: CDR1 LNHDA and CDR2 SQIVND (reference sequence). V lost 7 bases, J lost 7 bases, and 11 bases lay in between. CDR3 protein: CASTANRNSPLHF. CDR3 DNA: TGTGCCAGTACAGCGAATAGAAATTCACCCCTCCACTTT.